Below are 23 T cell receptor beta chains sequenced from a single sample in a study of post-analysis software for immune sequencing data. Findings and caveats of the study: The study found TRBV5-6, TRBV5-1 and TRBV20-1 among about five TRBV segments more frequent in patients than controls.

Incorporated into the TCR beta cDNA libraries were unique molecular identifiers, which served to reduce PCR and sequencing biases. One entry per CDR3 protein, called by TCRdb with MiXCR from the PCR reads. The sample lists about 810,000 distinct CDR3 sequences; roughly 58% were seen once. These receptors' targets are unknown. Sequencing used blood. These receptors all come from a girl between 10 and 17 years old with multiple sclerosis.

This clonotype has more than one count but fewer than ten. The rearrangement links TRBV7-7 to TRBJ2-1; TRBD2 matches at 9 bases. The J segment lost 7 bases and the V segment lost 6 bases, leaving 10 bases of the junction unmatched. The CDR3 spans 15 residues. Germline CDR1 and CDR2: SSHAT and FNYEAQ (reference sequence). This CDR3 is CASSPGAGGPNEQFF. As DNA, the CDR3 is TGTGCCAGCAGTCCAGGTGCGGGGGGGCCGAATGAGCAGTTCTTC. Full variable domain (missing parts from reference TRBV7-7 and TRBJ2-1): GAGVSQSPRYKVTKRGQDVTLRCDPISSHATLYWYQQALGQGPEFLTYFNYEAQPDKSGLPSDRFSAERPEGSISTLTIQRTEQRDSAMYRCASSPGAGGPNEQFFGPGTRLTVL.

The rearrangement uses TRBV5-1 and TRBJ1-4; possibly TRBD1 for D (5 bases). CDR3 length equals 14 residues. V was pared by 4 bases and J by 4 bases, with 11 bases between. Germline lookup yields CDR1 SGHRS and CDR2 YFSETQ. CDR3 in amino acids: CASSPPGGNEKLFF. CDR3 DNA: TGCGCCAGCAGCCCGCCGGGGGGTAATGAAAAACTGTTTTTT.

This clonotype was counted a few times. The gene calls are TRBV27 and TRBJ2-7; D perhaps matches TRBD2 (5 bases). V lost 5 bases and J 4 bases, leaving 15 bases between the germline ends. CDR1 is MNHEY and CDR2 is SMNVEV in the germline V gene (reference sequence). CDR3 size: 14 residues. Here the CDR3 DNA reads TGTGCCAGCAGTCCTCGGGGAGTCGGATACGAGCAGTACTTC. Protein sequence: CASSPRGVGYEQYF.

This clonotype was observed a few times. This chain connects TRBV2 to TRBJ1-2, with D possibly TRBD1 on 6 matching bases. Trimming stripped 5 bases from V and 7 bases from J, with 14 bases between. This CDR3 spans 13 amino acids. CDR1 and CDR2 from the germline V gene are SNHLY and FYNNEI. CDR3 sequence reads: CASSLQGNSGYTF. The CDR3 coding sequence is TGTGCCAGCAGTCTGCAGGGGAATTCTGGCTACACCTTC.

In DNA, the CDR3 is TGTGCCAGCAGTTTGAGGGGCTCGAACACCGGGGAGCTGTTTTTT. Residues: CASSLRGSNTGELFF. The chain carries TRBV27 and TRBJ2-2; D might be TRBD1 or TRBD2, each matching 5 bases. Germline CDR1 is MNHEY and CDR2 is SMNVEV (reference sequence). The CDR3 covers 15 residues. V lost 3 bases to trimming and J lost 0 bases, with 8 bases between them.

CDR3 in amino acids: CATSSVQTQYF. CDR3 sequence (DNA): TGTGCCACCAGCTCCGTTCAGACCCAGTACTTC. The chain uses TRBV15 and TRBJ2-7; D is uncertain. Near its end, the DNA agrees better with TRBJ2-5, so the J call may be wrong. CDR1 LNHNV and CDR2 YYDKDF come from the germline V gene (reference sequence). CDR3 length: 11 residues.

The chain uses TRBV7-2 and TRBJ2-7, with D perhaps TRBD2 (8 bases). V was clipped by 5 bases and J by 1 base, with 21 bases between them. CDR1 SGHTA and CDR2 FQGNSA come from the germline V gene. The CDR3 loop spans 17 amino acids. Here the CDR3 reads CASSPVTGGTASYEQYF. Written as DNA, the CDR3 is TGTGCCAGCAGCCCTGTGACGGGAGGGACAGCATCCTACGAGCAGTACTTC. The full variable domain, its missing parts supplied by reference TRBV7-2 and TRBJ2-7, is GAGVSQSPSNKVTEKGKDVELRCDPISGHTALYWYRQSLGQGLEFLIYFQGNSAPDKSGLPSDRFSAERTGGSVSTLTIQRTQQEDSAVYLCASSPVTGGTASYEQYFGPGTRLTVT.

The chain uses TRBV7-2 and TRBJ2-1; D remains unclear. From germline, CDR1 is SGHTA and CDR2 FQGNSA. The CDR3 has 12 residues. Between the trimmed V and J ends, which lost 1 base and 8 bases, there was a span of 6 bases. The CDR3 DNA sequence: TGTGCCAGCAGCTTAGAATGGGATGAGCAGTTCTTC. This codes for CASSLEWDEQFF.

The V call is TRBV29-1, the J call TRBJ1-4; TRBD1 aligns across 7 bases. There are 13 residues in the CDR3. The junction had 8 bases not matched to a gene; V was cut back by 3 bases and J by 10 bases. Germline assignment: CDR1 SQVTM and CDR2 ANQGSEA. The CDR3: CSVDSQGVGKLFF. In DNA, the CDR3 is TGCAGCGTTGATAGTCAGGGGGTTGGAAAACTGTTTTTT.

This clonotype was detected a few times. The V and J genes are TRBV20-1 and TRBJ2-1; 8 nucleotides match TRBD2. V trimming: 6 bases; J trimming: 7 bases; junction bases outside the gene matches: 14. Germline lookup yields CDR1 DFQATT and CDR2 SNEGSKA (reference sequence). This CDR3 is 15 amino acids long. CDR3 sequence reads: CSASATSGRYNEQFF. CDR3 nucleotides: TGCAGTGCCAGCGCCACTAGCGGCAGGTATAATGAGCAGTTCTTC.

J is TRBJ2-7 and V is TRBV6-2 or TRBV6-3; D unresolved. The germline CDR1 and CDR2 sequences are MNHEY and SVGEGT. Trimming took 2 bases from V and 2 from J, leaving 13 bases between them. The CDR3 loop spans 15 amino acids. The CDR3 is CASSYRADEAYEQYF. CDR3 coding DNA: TGTGCCAGCAGTTACAGGGCCGACGAGGCCTACGAGCAGTACTTC.

The chain combines TRBV29-1 with TRBJ1-1, with 10 bases aligning to TRBD1. Germline V gives CDR1 SQVTM, CDR2 ANQGSEA. The CDR3 has 13 residues. Germline trimming cut 6 bases from V and 7 bases from J; bases unmatched to any gene: 8. CDR3 sequence reads: CSVGDRGGLEAFF. As DNA, the CDR3 is TGCAGCGTGGGGGACAGGGGAGGCCTTGAAGCTTTCTTT.

The chain uses TRBV7-9 and TRBJ1-2; 9 nucleotides line up with TRBD1. Per the germline V gene, CDR1 is SEHNR and CDR2 is FQNEAQ (reference sequence). The CDR3 spans 16 residues. Losses at the gene ends were 5 bases for V and 5 bases for J; bases not matched to a gene: 12. The CDR3 protein is CASSSGFGQGNYGYTF. The CDR3 coding sequence is TGTGCCAGCAGCAGTGGCTTCGGACAGGGGAATTATGGCTACACCTTC. The entire variable domain, with the rest obtained from reference TRBV7-9 and TRBJ1-2, is as follows: DTGVSQNPRHKITKRGQNVTFRCDPISEHNRLYWYRQTLGQGPEFLTYFQNEAQLEKSRLLSDRFSAERPKGSFSTLEIQRTEQGDSAMYLCASSSGFGQGNYGYTFGSGTRLTVV.

The rearrangement links TRBV15 to TRBJ2-7, with no clear D. The CDR3 is 13 residues long. The germline CDR1 and CDR2 sequences are LNHNV and YYDKDF (reference sequence). The V end was cut by 5 bases, the J end by 3 bases, with 11 bases between. The CDR3 protein is CATSPRVRYEQYF. The CDR3 region has the DNA TGTGCCACCAGCCCCCGGGTCCGCTACGAGCAGTACTTC.

The sample holds a few counts of this clonotype. The chain employs TRBV20-1 and TRBJ2-1; 16 bases are shared with TRBD2. With 6 bases clipped from V and 9 bases from J, the junction kept 5 bases outside the gene matches. The germline V gene has CDR1 DFQATT and CDR2 SNEGSKA (reference sequence). The CDR3 extends over 14 amino acids. DNA for the CDR3: TGCAGTGCCCCCGGGACTAGCGGGAGGGGTGAGCAGTTCTTC. Protein sequence: CSAPGTSGRGEQFF.

CDR3 sequence reads: CASSAPSGVESTYEQYF. CDR3 coding DNA: TGTGCCAGCAGTGCACCCAGTGGGGTAGAGTCGACCTACGAGCAGTACTTC. This sequence joins TRBV2 and TRBJ2-7, with D unresolved. Germline V gene lookup returns CDR1 SNHLY and CDR2 FYNNEI. V lost 4 bases and J lost 2, with 21 bases in between. The CDR3 has 17 amino acids. Using reference TRBV2 and TRBJ2-7 for the parts outside the CDR3, the full variable domain is EPEVTQTPSHQVTQMGQEVILRCVPISNHLYFYWYRQILGQKVEFLVSFYNNEISEKSEIFDDQFSVERPDGSNFTLKIRSTKLEDSAMYFCASSAPSGVESTYEQYFGPGTRLTVT.

The chain links TRBV10-3 to TRBJ1-2, with D perhaps matching TRBD1 (6 bases). Germline loops: CDR1 ENHRY, CDR2 SYGVKD. This CDR3 is 14 amino acids long. Trimming cost V 6 bases and J 1 base, with 12 bases left between them. The CDR3 DNA reads TGTGCCATCAGGGACAGAACGGATAACTATGGCTACACCTTC. Its protein is CAIRDRTDNYGYTF.

This clonotype was seen a handful of times. V is TRBV6-6 and J is TRBJ1-6; possible D gene TRBD1, 5 bases. Germline CDR1 MNHNY, CDR2 SVGAGI (reference sequence). Deletions cut 1 base from V and 6 bases from J, with 13 bases between. The CDR3 runs to 16 residues. The CDR3 sequence: CASSYLSRAPNSPLHF. CDR3 DNA sequence: TGTGCCAGCAGTTACTTGAGCAGGGCCCCTAATTCACCCCTCCACTTT.

The chain carries TRBV7-2 and TRBJ2-4; possible D gene TRBD1, 6 bases. Germline V CDR1 and CDR2: SGHTA, FQGNSA. This CDR3 region has 13 residues. V lost 0 bases, J lost 13 bases, and 13 bases lay in between. The chain's CDR3 is CASSLAPSGEQYF. DNA of the CDR3: TGTGCCAGCAGCTTAGCTCCTTCAGGGGAGCAGTACTTC. The full variable domain, rest sourced from reference TRBV7-2 and TRBJ2-4, is GAGVSQSPSNKVTEKGKDVELRCDPISGHTALYWYRQSLGQGLEFLIYFQGNSAPDKSGLPSDRFSAERTGGSVSTLTIQRTQQEDSAVYLCASSLAPSGEQYFGAGTRLSVL.

The genes are TRBV7-2 and TRBJ2-1; 9 bases fit TRBD2. In germline, CDR1 is SGHTA, CDR2 FQGNSA. CDR3 length equals 16 residues. The J segment lost 4 bases and the V segment lost 5 bases, leaving 9 bases of the junction unmatched. This chain's CDR3 is CASSPEASGAYNEQFF. In DNA, the CDR3 is TGTGCCAGCAGCCCAGAGGCTAGCGGGGCTTACAATGAGCAGTTCTTC.

The chain links TRBV20-1 to TRBJ1-1; tentative D call: TRBD1 (5 bases). V lost 4 bases and J lost 3, with 15 bases in between. The CDR3 runs to 14 residues. The V gene's germline CDR1 is DFQATT and CDR2 SNEGSKA (reference sequence). The CDR3 is CSAMEGTVDTEAFF. In nucleotides, the CDR3 is TGCAGTGCTATGGAGGGGACTGTGGACACTGAAGCTTTCTTT.

This clonotype showed up just a few times. The rearrangement joins TRBV5-1 to TRBJ2-3; 8 bases align to TRBD1. This CDR3 region has 15 residues. Germline assignment: CDR1 SGHRS and CDR2 YFSETQ. The J segment lost 4 bases and the V segment lost 4 bases, leaving 8 bases of the junction unmatched. The CDR3 here is CASSTPTGEADTQYF. As DNA, the CDR3 is TGCGCCAGCAGCACACCGACAGGGGAGGCAGATACGCAGTATTTT.

This clonotype was seen only a few times. The V gene is TRBV27, the J gene TRBJ2-1; the D is unclear. CDR1 MNHEY and CDR2 SMNVEV come from the germline V gene (reference sequence). This CDR3 spans 14 amino acids. V shed 7 bases and J shed 7 bases, with 17 bases lying between them. The CDR3 loop reads CASTTTLGQNEQFF. DNA of the CDR3: TGTGCCAGCACGACAACCCTCGGCCAAAATGAGCAGTTCTTC.